The 9 T cell receptor beta chains below were found in one sample sequenced in a study of post-analysis software for immune sequencing data. Carried by the TCR beta cDNA libraries were unique molecular identifiers. Each CDR3 protein is one row after TCRdb ran MiXCR on the PCR reads. Seen here are about 210,000 distinct CDR3 sequences, 25% to 35% observed once, and the top ten hold more than 3%. Their antigen targets remain unknown. Broader study findings: Patients used five TRBV segments, including TRBV5-6, TRBV5-1 and TRBV20-1, more often than controls.

The source material was blood. The receptors come from a girl under 18 with multiple sclerosis.

This clonotype was recorded many times. V is TRBV29-1 and J is TRBJ2-7, with 9 bases that match TRBD1. V lost 5 bases and J lost 6; bases outside the gene matches: 5. CDR3 length equals 12 residues. CDR1 SQVTM and CDR2 ANQGSEA come from the germline V gene. CDR3 sequence reads: CSVRTGVGEQYF. The CDR3 bases are TGCAGCGTTCGGACAGGGGTGGGCGAGCAGTACTTC.

This clonotype has at least ten counts. V usage is TRBV5-1 and J usage is TRBJ2-1; no clear D. The CDR3 loop spans 15 amino acids. Germline CDR1 SGHRS, CDR2 YFSETQ. Between the trimmed V and J ends, which lost 3 bases and 0 bases, there was a span of 10 bases. The CDR3 reads CASSWLESSYNEQFF. The CDR3 DNA is TGCGCCAGCAGCTGGCTCGAGAGCTCCTACAATGAGCAGTTCTTC. Full variable domain (missing parts from reference TRBV5-1 and TRBJ2-1): KAGVTQTPRYLIKTRGQQVTLSCSPISGHRSVSWYQQTPGQGLQFLFEYFSETQRNKGNFPGRFSGRQFSNSRSEMNVSTLELGDSALYLCASSWLESSYNEQFFGPGTRLTVL.

There are many counts of this clonotype. This sequence joins TRBV5-1 and TRBJ1-1; D is ambiguous. CDR3 length: 11 amino acids. Germline V CDR1 and CDR2: SGHRS, YFSETQ. V gave up 4 bases and J gave up 5 bases, with 6 bases separating them. This chain's CDR3 is CASSGGTEAFF. CDR3 bases: TGCGCCAGCAGCGGAGGGACTGAAGCTTTCTTT.

This chain connects TRBV28 to TRBJ1-1; D not resolved. The CDR3 length is 14 residues. Germline-derived CDR1 and CDR2 are MDHEN and SYDVKM. Trimming removed 8 bases at V and 1 base at J, with 14 bases between. CDR3 loop: CASPASGANTEAFF. The CDR3 coding sequence is TGTGCCAGCCCGGCCTCGGGCGCGAACACTGAAGCTTTCTTT.

CDR3 bases: TGTGCCAGCAGCGTAGTGGCAGGGGGCGAAGCTTTCTTT. As protein: CASSVVAGGEAFF. The V gene is TRBV9, the J gene TRBJ1-1; TRBD1 matches 8 bases. The CDR3 is 13 amino acids. With 0 bases clipped from V and 8 bases from J, the junction kept 3 bases outside the gene matches. Germline CDR1 is SGDLS and CDR2 is YYNGEE. Full variable domain (outside the CDR3, taken from reference TRBV9 and TRBJ1-1): DSGVTQTPKHLITATGQRVTLRCSPRSGDLSVYWYQQSLDQGLQFLIQYYNGEERAKGNILERFSAQQFPDLHSELNLSSLELGDSALYFCASSVVAGGEAFFGQGTRLTVV.

As to this clonotype: At one end, the junction sequence differs from germline, possibly due to a read error. The chain employs TRBV29-1 and TRBJ2-1; tentatively, D is TRBD2 (6 bases). The length of the CDR3 is 15 residues. Per germline, CDR1 SQVTM and CDR2 ANQGSEA. The CDR3 sequence: CSVEVGGFVYGEQFF. DNA for the CDR3: TGCAGTGTTGAGGTGGGGGGTTTTGTGTACGGTGAGCAGTTCTTC.

The chain employs TRBV24-1 and TRBJ2-5, with D tentatively TRBD1 (6 bases). The CDR3 runs 15 residues. Trimming stripped 4 bases from V and 7 bases from J, with 18 bases between. Germline V gives CDR1 KGHDR, CDR2 SFDVKD. CDR3 coding DNA: TGTGCCACCAGTGACACAGGCGAGGGGGTGGGGACCCAGTACTTC. It specifies CATSDTGEGVGTQYF.

This clonotype was detected only a few times. V gene TRBV28 combines with J gene TRBJ1-2; TRBD1 matches 8 bases. J was trimmed by 2 bases and V by 7 bases; bases with no gene match: 6. The germline CDR1 and CDR2 sequences are MDHEN and SYDVKM. The CDR3 runs to 14 residues. CDR3 bases: TGTGCCAGCACCGTAGGACAGGGCAACTATGGCTACACCTTC. Translated, it gives CASTVGQGNYGYTF.

This clonotype was recorded a few times. Since a much larger clone is just one base distant, this may be a read error. The rearrangement links TRBV12-3 or TRBV12-4 to TRBJ2-7; D remains unclear. CDR3 length: 11 residues. The ends were cut back, 2 bases at V and 7 bases at J, with 6 bases in the middle. The CDR3 sequence is CASSLIDEQYF. The CDR3 coding sequence is TGTGCCAGCAGTTTAATAGATGAGCAGTACTTC.